A selection of T cell receptor beta chains follows, all from one sample in a study of T cell responses to AZD1222 COVID-19 vaccine. Libraries were prepared by immunoSEQ multiplex PCR; TCRdb keeps only in-frame clonotypes and omits some of them. The sample has fewer than 120,000 clones, about 85% seen once. Sequencing used peripheral blood, obtained on day 0 of AZD1222 vaccination. The receptors shown here come from an adult in good health. CDR3s include the opening cysteine and the closing phenylalanine or tryptophan. D genes are given only for firm matches. For some rows the clone size is stated as once, few or many, or as a class when expanded; others skip it.

CDR3 DNA,CDR3 protein,clone size,D gene,J gene,CDR3 length,V gene
TGTGCCAGCTCAGTTTCGGACAGGGCCGCTTTCTTT,CASSVSDRAAFF,once,TRBD1,TRBJ1-1,12,TRBV28
TGTGCCAGCAGTGGAATAACGGGACAGGGAAATGATCAGCCCCAGCATTTT,CASSGITGQGNDQPQHF,.,TRBD1,TRBJ1-5,17,TRBV6-1
TGTGCCAGCAGCGGGGGTAGCGGGCGACTAGGTGAGCAGTTCTTC,CASSGGSGRLGEQFF,.,TRBD2,TRBJ2-1,15,TRBV14
TGCGCCAGCTCGTCCGAGCAGATGGCTGGCTACACCTTC,CASSSEQMAGYTF,few,.,TRBJ1-2,13,TRBV10-2
TGTGCCAGCAGCCCTCAGACTCGGGGCTATAATTCACCCCTCCACTTT,CASSPQTRGYNSPLHF,.,.,TRBJ1-6,16,TRBV7-6
TGTGCCAGCAGCTTGACTCACGGGACTCCGGGAAACACCATATATTTT,CASSLTHGTPGNTIYF,.,.,TRBJ1-3,16,TRBV7-8
TGTGCCAGCAGCGAGGGGGACCTTAGCAATCAGCCCCAGCATTTT,CASSEGDLSNQPQHF,.,.,TRBJ1-5,15,TRBV27
TGTGCCAGCTCACCGAGGGGGCCAGGGGGGTTGTTTATGGCTTTCTTT,CASSPRGPGGLFMAFF,.,TRBD1,TRBJ1-1,16,TRBV18
TGTGCCAGCAGCCAAGAGCAGCTTGCCGGATATAGGGGCGGGGAGCTGTTTTTT,CASSQEQLAGYRGGELFF,.,.,TRBJ2-2,18,TRBV3-1/TRBV3-2
TGCAGCGTTGAGGGGGACGGTCTCTCCTACGAGCAGTACTTC,CSVEGDGLSYEQYF,.,.,TRBJ2-7,14,TRBV29-1
TGTGCCAGCAGCCAACAGGGGACCCTTGGAGATACGCAGTATTTT,CASSQQGTLGDTQYF,few,.,TRBJ2-3,15,TRBV14
TGTGCCTGGAGTGTAGACCAGGGAATCTATGGCTACACCTTC,CAWSVDQGIYGYTF,few,.,TRBJ1-2,14,TRBV30
TGTGCCATCAGTGGGAAGTCTGGAGTGAAAATAGAGACCCAGTACTTC,CAISGKSGVKIETQYF,once,.,TRBJ2-5,16,TRBV10-3
TGTGCCACCCGGGGTAGCGGGAGCGAGCAGTACTTC,CATRGSGSEQYF,.,TRBD2,TRBJ2-7,12,TRBV28
TGCGCCAGCAGTTGGCAGGGGGCTTACGAGCAGTACTTC,CASSWQGAYEQYF,.,TRBD1,TRBJ2-7,13,TRBV10-1
TGCGCCAGCAGCCGCGCGGGGCAGCAGTTTGAAAAACTGTTTTTT,CASSRAGQQFEKLFF,.,.,TRBJ1-4,15,TRBV4-3
TGTGCCTGGAGGGGGAACACTGAAGCTTTCTTT,CAWRGNTEAFF,.,.,TRBJ1-1,11,TRBV30